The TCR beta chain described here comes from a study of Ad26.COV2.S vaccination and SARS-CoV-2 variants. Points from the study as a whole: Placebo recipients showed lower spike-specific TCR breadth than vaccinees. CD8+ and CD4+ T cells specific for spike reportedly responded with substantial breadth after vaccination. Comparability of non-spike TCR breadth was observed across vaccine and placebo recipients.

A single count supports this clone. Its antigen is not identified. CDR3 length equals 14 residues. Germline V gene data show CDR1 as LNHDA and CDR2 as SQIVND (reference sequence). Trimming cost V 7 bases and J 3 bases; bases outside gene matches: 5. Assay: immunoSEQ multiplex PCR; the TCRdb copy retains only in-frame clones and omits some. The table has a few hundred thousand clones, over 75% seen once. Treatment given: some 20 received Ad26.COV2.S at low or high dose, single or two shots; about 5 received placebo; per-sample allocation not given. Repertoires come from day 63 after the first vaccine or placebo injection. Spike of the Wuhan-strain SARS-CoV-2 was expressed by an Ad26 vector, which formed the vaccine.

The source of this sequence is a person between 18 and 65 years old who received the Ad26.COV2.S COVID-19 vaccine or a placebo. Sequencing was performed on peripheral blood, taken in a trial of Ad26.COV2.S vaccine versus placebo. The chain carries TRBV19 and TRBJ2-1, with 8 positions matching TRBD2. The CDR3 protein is CASNLGLDYNEQFF. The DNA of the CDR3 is TGTGCCAGTAATCTGGGACTAGACTACAATGAGCAGTTCTTC.